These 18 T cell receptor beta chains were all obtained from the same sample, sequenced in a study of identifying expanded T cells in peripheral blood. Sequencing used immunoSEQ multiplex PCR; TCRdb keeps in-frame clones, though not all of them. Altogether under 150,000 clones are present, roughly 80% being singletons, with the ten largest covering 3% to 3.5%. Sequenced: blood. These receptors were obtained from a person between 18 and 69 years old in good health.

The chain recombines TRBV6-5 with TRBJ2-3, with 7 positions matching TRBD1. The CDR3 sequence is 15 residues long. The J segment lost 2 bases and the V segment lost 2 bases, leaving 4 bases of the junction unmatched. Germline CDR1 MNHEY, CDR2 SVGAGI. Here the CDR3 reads CASSYEGAYTDTQYF. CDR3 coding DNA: TGTGCCAGCAGTTACGAGGGGGCCTACACAGATACGCAGTATTTT.

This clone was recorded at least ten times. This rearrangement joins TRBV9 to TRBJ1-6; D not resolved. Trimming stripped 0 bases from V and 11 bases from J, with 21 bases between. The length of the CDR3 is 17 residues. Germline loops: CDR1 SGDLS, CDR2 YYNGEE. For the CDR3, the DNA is TGTGCCAGCAGCGTAGGACCTGGGGAATACGCTAAGACACCCCTCCACTTT. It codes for CASSVGPGEYAKTPLHF.

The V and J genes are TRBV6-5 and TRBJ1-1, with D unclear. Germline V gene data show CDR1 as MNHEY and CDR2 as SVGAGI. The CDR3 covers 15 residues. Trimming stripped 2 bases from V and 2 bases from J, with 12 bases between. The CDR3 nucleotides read TGTGCCAGCAGTTACCAACGGACGGGAAACACTGAAGCTTTCTTT. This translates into CASSYQRTGNTEAFF.

CDR3 nucleotides: TGTGCCAGCAGCGTAATTGCTCGGGGACAGGGCACTGAAGCTTTCTTT. This codes for CASSVIARGQGTEAFF. V is TRBV9 and J is TRBJ1-1; 9 bases are shared with TRBD1. Trimming took 1 base from V and 4 from J; bases not matched to a gene: 8. The CDR3 is 16 amino acids. CDR1 and CDR2 from the germline V gene are SGDLS and YYNGEE.

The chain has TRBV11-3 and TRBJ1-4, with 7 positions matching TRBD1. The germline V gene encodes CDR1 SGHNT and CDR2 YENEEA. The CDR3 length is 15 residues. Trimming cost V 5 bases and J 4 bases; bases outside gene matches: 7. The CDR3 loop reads CASSPGQLFNEKLFF. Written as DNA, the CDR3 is TGTGCCAGCAGCCCGGGACAGCTATTTAATGAAAAACTGTTTTTT.

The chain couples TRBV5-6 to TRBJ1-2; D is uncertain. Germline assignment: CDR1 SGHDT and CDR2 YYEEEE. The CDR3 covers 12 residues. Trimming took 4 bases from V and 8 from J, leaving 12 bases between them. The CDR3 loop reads CASSRAGRGYTF. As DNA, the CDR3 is TGTGCCAGCAGCCGGGCAGGCCGCGGCTACACCTTC.

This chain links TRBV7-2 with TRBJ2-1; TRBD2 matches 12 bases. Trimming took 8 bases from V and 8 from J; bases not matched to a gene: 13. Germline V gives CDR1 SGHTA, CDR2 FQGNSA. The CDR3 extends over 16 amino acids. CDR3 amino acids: CASVLLAGGATDEQFF. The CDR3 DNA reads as TGTGCCAGCGTACTTCTAGCGGGGGGGGCCACGGATGAGCAGTTCTTC.

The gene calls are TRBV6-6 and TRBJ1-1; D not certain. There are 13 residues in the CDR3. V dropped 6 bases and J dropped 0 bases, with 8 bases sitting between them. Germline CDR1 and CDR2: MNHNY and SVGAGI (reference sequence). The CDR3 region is CASSLVMNTEAFF. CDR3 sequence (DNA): TGTGCCAGCAGCCTAGTTATGAACACTGAAGCTTTCTTT.

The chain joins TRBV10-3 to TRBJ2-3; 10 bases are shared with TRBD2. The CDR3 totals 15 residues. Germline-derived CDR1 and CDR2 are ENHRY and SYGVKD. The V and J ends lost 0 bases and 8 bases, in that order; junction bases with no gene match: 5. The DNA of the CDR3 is TGTGCCATCAGTGAGTCGTGGGTAGCGGGGGGTACGCAGTATTTT. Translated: CAISESWVAGGTQYF.

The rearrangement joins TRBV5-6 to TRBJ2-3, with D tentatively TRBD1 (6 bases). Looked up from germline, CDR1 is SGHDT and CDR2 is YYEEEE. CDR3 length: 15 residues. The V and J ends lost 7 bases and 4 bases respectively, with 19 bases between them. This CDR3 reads CASYERGGFSDTQYF. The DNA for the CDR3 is TGTGCCAGCTATGAAAGAGGGGGATTCTCAGATACGCAGTATTTT.

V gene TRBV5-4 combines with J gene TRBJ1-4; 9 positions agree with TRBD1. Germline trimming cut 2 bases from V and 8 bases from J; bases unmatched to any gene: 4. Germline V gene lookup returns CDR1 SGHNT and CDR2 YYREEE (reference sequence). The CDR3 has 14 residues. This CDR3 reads CASSLQGAAEKLFF. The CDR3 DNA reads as TGTGCCAGCAGCTTACAGGGGGCAGCGGAAAAACTGTTTTTT.

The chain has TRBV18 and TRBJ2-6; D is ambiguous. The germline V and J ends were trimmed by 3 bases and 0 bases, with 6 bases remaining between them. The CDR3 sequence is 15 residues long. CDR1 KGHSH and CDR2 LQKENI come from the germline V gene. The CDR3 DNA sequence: TGTGCCAGCTCACCGAACCACTCTGGGGCCAACGTCCTGACTTTC. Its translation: CASSPNHSGANVLTF.

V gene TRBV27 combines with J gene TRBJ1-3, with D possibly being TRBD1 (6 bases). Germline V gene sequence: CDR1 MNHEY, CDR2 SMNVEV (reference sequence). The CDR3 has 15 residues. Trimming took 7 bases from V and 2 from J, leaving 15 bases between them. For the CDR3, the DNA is TGTGCCAGCATGCTTCAGGGGTACCCTGGAAACACCATATATTTT. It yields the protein CASMLQGYPGNTIYF.

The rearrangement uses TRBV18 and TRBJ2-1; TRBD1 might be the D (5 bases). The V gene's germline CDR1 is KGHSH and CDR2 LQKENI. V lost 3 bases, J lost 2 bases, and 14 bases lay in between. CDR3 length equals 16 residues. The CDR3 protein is CASSPFRRQTYNEQFF. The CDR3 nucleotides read TGTGCCAGCTCACCCTTCCGCAGACAGACCTACAATGAGCAGTTCTTC.

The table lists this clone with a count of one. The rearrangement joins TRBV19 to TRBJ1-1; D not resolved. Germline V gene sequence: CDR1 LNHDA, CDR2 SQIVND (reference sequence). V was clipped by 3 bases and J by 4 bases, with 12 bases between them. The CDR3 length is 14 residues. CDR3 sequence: CASSIDKVGTEAFF. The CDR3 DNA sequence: TGTGCCAGTAGTATTGACAAAGTGGGCACTGAAGCTTTCTTT.

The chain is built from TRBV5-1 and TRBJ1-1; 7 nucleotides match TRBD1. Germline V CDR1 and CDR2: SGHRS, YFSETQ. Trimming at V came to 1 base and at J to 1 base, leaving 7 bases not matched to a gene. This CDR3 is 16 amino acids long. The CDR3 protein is CASSLTGAGGNTEAFF. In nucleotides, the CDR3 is TGCGCCAGCAGCTTGACAGGGGCCGGGGGGAACACTGAAGCTTTCTTT.

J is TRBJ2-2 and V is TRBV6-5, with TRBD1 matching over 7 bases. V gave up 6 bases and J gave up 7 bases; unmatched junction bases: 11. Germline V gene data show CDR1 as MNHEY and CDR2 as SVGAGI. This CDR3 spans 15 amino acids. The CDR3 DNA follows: TGTGCCAGCAGCCTTGCGGACAGGTGGGGCGGGGAGCTGTTTTTT. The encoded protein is CASSLADRWGGELFF.

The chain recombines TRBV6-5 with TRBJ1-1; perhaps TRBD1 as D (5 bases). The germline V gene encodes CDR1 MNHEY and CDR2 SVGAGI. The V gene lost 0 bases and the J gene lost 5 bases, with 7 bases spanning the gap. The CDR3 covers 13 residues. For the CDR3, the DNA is TGTGCCAGCAGTTACTCGAGGACAACTGAAGCTTTCTTT. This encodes CASSYSRTTEAFF.